The entry below describes one T cell receptor (beta chain). This record comes from a study of control samples from healthy donors and cancer patients. Some clones are missing from TCRdb's copy, which holds only in-frame ones; the method was immunoSEQ multiplex PCR. The data contain tens of thousands of clones, about 94% of them singletons. Per the germline V gene, CDR1 is MNHEY and CDR2 is SVGAGI. V trimming: 8 bases; J trimming: 3 bases; junction bases outside the gene matches: 5. This CDR3 region has 14 residues. The J gene is TRBJ2-1, the V gene TRBV6-5; 9 bases are shared with TRBD2. This receptor was taken from a woman aged 25 to 39 in good health. The source material was blood. The CDR3 loop is CASSLAGNYNEQFF. The CDR3, as DNA: TGTGCCAGCTCCCTAGCGGGGAACTACAATGAGCAGTTCTTC.